This T cell receptor beta chain was sequenced for a study of OX40 agonist ivuxolimab in advanced cancers. V dropped 4 bases and J dropped 0; count of bases not matched to a gene: 12. The CDR3 totals 17 residues. The assay was immunoSEQ multiplex PCR, and TCRdb's table has in-frame clones only and misses some. The sample records about 45,000 clones, approximately 90% being singletons. Material: CD4+ or CD8+ T cells sorted from blood, obtained in a trial of the OX40 agonist ivuxolimab. The chain couples TRBV23-1 to TRBJ2-7; 7 nucleotides match TRBD1. TRBV23-1 is an ORF, and what it does is uncertain. The receptor was isolated from an adult with an advanced solid tumor such as melanoma, head and neck, liver or kidney cancer. Here the CDR3 reads CASSRIYSYRGSYEQYF. CDR3 bases: TGCGCCAGCAGTCGGATATACAGCTACAGGGGCTCCTACGAGCAGTACTTC.